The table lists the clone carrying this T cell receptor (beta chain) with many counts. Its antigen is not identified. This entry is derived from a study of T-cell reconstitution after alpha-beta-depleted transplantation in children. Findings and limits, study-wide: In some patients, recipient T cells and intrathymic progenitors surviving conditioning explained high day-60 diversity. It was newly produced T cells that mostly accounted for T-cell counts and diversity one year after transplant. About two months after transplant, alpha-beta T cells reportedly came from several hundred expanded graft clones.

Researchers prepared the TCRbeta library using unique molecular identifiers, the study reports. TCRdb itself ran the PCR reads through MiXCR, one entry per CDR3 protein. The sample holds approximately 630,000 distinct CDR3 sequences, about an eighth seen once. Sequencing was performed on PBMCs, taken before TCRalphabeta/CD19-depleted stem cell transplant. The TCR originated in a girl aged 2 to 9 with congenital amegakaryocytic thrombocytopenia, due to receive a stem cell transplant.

As DNA, the CDR3 is TGCGCCAGCAGCCCCCCATCAAAGGGGAATGAGCAGTTCTTC. This encodes CASSPPSKGNEQFF. The chain is built from TRBV5-1 and TRBJ2-1; TRBD1 might be the D (5 bases). There are 14 residues in the CDR3. With 4 bases removed from V and 7 bases from J, the gap between germline ends came to 15 bases. The germline V gene encodes CDR1 SGHRS and CDR2 YFSETQ.